The 17 T cell receptor beta chains in this list originate from one sample, sequenced in a study of T-cell reconstitution after alpha-beta-depleted transplantation in children. Preparation of the TCRbeta library involved a method that used unique molecular identifiers. From the PCR reads, TCRdb called clonotypes with MiXCR, one entry per CDR3 protein. Of 350,000 to 450,000 distinct CDR3 sequences in the sample, about an eighth are singletons; the top ten hold 4% to 5.5%. The sample here was PBMCs, taken from the stem cell graft. These receptors were taken from a human donor who donated a stem cell graft to a child with Fanconi anemia.

The chain combines TRBV7-8 with TRBJ2-7; D call uncertain. The germline V gene has CDR1 SGHVS and CDR2 FQNEAQ. The CDR3 is 13 amino acids. V was shortened by 5 bases and J by 0 bases, with 8 bases between the two germline ends. Written as DNA, the CDR3 is TGTGCCAGCAGCGGCCTTCGCTCCTACGAGCAGTACTTC. Encoded protein: CASSGLRSYEQYF.

The J gene is TRBJ1-5, the V gene TRBV27, with D maybe TRBD1 (5 bases). From germline, CDR1 is MNHEY and CDR2 SMNVEV (reference sequence). V gave up 8 bases and J gave up 1 base, with 15 bases separating them. The CDR3 spans 15 residues. The chain's CDR3 is CASAAGSGSNQPQHF. As DNA, the CDR3 is TGTGCCAGCGCTGCAGGGTCCGGGAGCAATCAGCCCCAGCATTTT.

This clonotype was counted between two and nine times. The chain is built from TRBV7-6 and TRBJ1-5; no definite D call. V was shortened by 0 bases and J by 6 bases, with 9 bases between the two germline ends. The CDR3 length is 14 residues. Germline V CDR1 and CDR2: SGHVS, FNYEAQ. The CDR3 spells CASSLAGISQPQHF. CDR3 sequence (DNA): TGTGCCAGCAGCTTAGCGGGGATTAGTCAGCCCCAGCATTTT.

This clonotype was detected ten times or more. The chain employs TRBV5-1 and TRBJ2-3; 8 bases agree with TRBD1. The CDR3 covers 14 residues. Germline loops: CDR1 SGHRS, CDR2 YFSETQ. Trimming removed 2 bases from V and 6 bases from J; junction bases left unmatched: 5. CDR3 sequence reads: CASSLADRADTQYF. DNA for the CDR3: TGCGCCAGCAGCTTAGCGGACAGGGCGGATACGCAGTATTTT. Together with reference TRBV5-1 and TRBJ2-3, the CDR3 gives the full variable domain: KAGVTQTPRYLIKTRGQQVTLSCSPISGHRSVSWYQQTPGQGLQFLFEYFSETQRNKGNFPGRFSGRQFSNSRSEMNVSTLELGDSALYLCASSLADRADTQYFGPGTRLTVL.

This clonotype was found a few times. V usage is TRBV5-6 and J usage is TRBJ2-1; 9 positions agree with TRBD2. The CDR3 has 14 amino acids. Looked up from germline, CDR1 is SGHDT and CDR2 is YYEEEE. J was trimmed by 11 bases and V by 4 bases; bases with no gene match: 10. CDR3 sequence: CASSLGRGGAKQFF. CDR3 nucleotide sequence: TGTGCCAGCAGCCTAGGACGCGGGGGGGCCAAGCAGTTCTTC.

The rearrangement joins TRBV12-3 or TRBV12-4 to TRBJ2-1; TRBD2 matches 11 bases. Trimming at V came to 7 bases and at J to 2 bases, leaving 4 bases not matched to a gene. The CDR3 is 15 amino acids. CDR3 protein: CASTPTSGAYNEQFF. The CDR3 nucleotides are TGTGCCAGCACCCCGACTAGCGGGGCCTACAATGAGCAGTTCTTC.

This clonotype was recorded at least ten times. The chain couples TRBV4-2 to TRBJ1-4, with a tentative D call TRBD1 (5 bases). The V gene lost 0 bases and the J gene lost 0 bases, with 17 bases spanning the gap. Germline values: CDR1 LGHNA, CDR2 YNFKEQ. The length of the CDR3 is 19 residues. CDR3 protein: CASSQERVTGGATNEKLFF. The CDR3 DNA sequence: TGTGCCAGCAGCCAAGAAAGAGTAACAGGAGGTGCAACTAATGAAAAACTGTTTTTT.

This clonotype has ten or more counts. The chain is built from TRBV30 and TRBJ2-7, with D uncertain. V lost 2 bases, J lost 0 bases, and 8 bases lay in between. This CDR3 is built from 13 residues. Germline assignment: CDR1 GTSNPN and CDR2 SVGIG (reference sequence). The CDR3, as DNA: TGTGCCTGGAGTAAAGGTCTCTCCTACGAGCAGTACTTC. It encodes CAWSKGLSYEQYF.

The sample holds a few counts of this clonotype. The gene calls are TRBV6-2 or TRBV6-3 and TRBJ2-2; tentatively, D is TRBD1 or TRBD2 (5 bases each). CDR3 size: 14 residues. Trimming removed 2 bases at V and 7 bases at J, with 11 bases between. Germline loops: CDR1 MNHEY, CDR2 SVGEGT. In DNA, the CDR3 is TGTGCCAGCAGTTACCCCGGGGCCGGCGGGGAGCTGTTTTTT. Protein: CASSYPGAGGELFF.

Many counts were recorded for this clonotype. The chain uses TRBV29-1 and TRBJ1-6, with a tentative D call TRBD1 (5 bases). Deletions cut 3 bases from V and 7 bases from J, with 10 bases between. There are 13 residues in the CDR3. Germline V gives CDR1 SQVTM, CDR2 ANQGSEA. The CDR3 coding sequence is TGCAGCGTTGAGTTGGGACCAAATTCACCCCTCCACTTT. Its translation is CSVELGPNSPLHF.

J is TRBJ1-5 and V is TRBV6-1, with D perhaps TRBD1 (6 bases). The germline V and J ends were trimmed by 8 bases and 1 base, with 9 bases remaining between them. CDR1 MNHNS and CDR2 SASEGT come from the germline V gene. The CDR3 is 13 residues long. In nucleotides, the CDR3 is TGTGCCAGCGGCGACAGGAGCAATCAGCCCCAGCATTTT. This translates into CASGDRSNQPQHF.

This clonotype has more than one count but fewer than ten. CDR3 loop: CASSQIGSAGRGSNYGYTF. CDR3 coding DNA: TGCGCCAGCAGCCAAATTGGGTCCGCGGGTAGGGGTTCAAACTATGGCTACACCTTC. The chain links TRBV4-3 to TRBJ1-2, with a possible D match to TRBD1 (5 bases). V lost 2 bases, J lost 2 bases, and 24 bases lay in between. The germline CDR1 and CDR2 sequences are LGHNA and YSLEER. This CDR3 comprises 19 residues.

This clonotype was found a few times. V is TRBV20-1 and J is TRBJ1-5; D remains ambiguous. Per the germline V gene, CDR1 is DFQATT and CDR2 is SNEGSKA (reference sequence). V lost 6 bases and J lost 0, with 6 bases in between. The CDR3 loop spans 12 amino acids. The CDR3 nucleotides read TGCAGTGCGGGATATAGCAATCAGCCCCAGCATTTT. It yields the protein CSAGYSNQPQHF.

The sample holds many counts of this clonotype. V usage is TRBV20-1 and J usage is TRBJ1-4; TRBD1 matches 9 bases. Germline lookup yields CDR1 DFQATT and CDR2 SNEGSKA (reference sequence). The CDR3 is 13 residues long. After removal of 6 bases from V and 7 bases from J, the junction contained 6 bases not matched to a gene. The CDR3 nucleotides are TGCAGTGCCCGGGGACAGGGAGGTGAAAAACTGTTTTTT. It encodes CSARGQGGEKLFF.

This rearrangement joins TRBV5-5 to TRBJ1-5; D gene uncertain. The CDR3 covers 16 residues. CDR1 and CDR2 from the germline V gene are SGHKS and YYEKEE (reference sequence). Trimming took off 2 bases at V and 8 bases at J, with 20 bases between the two ends. The CDR3 protein is CASSLGESAPGKPQHF. The CDR3 nucleotides read TGTGCCAGCAGCTTAGGAGAGAGCGCCCCTGGGAAGCCCCAGCATTTT. Filled out from reference TRBV5-5 and TRBJ1-5, the complete variable domain reads DAGVTQSPTHLIKTRGQQVTLRCSPISGHKSVSWYQQVLGQGPQFIFQYYEKEERGRGNFPDRFSARQFPNYSSELNVNALLLGDSALYLCASSLGESAPGKPQHFGDGTRLSIL.

In this sample, this clonotype turned up many times. The J gene is TRBJ2-1, the V gene TRBV3-1; no clear D gene. V gave up 6 bases and J gave up 12 bases, with 15 bases separating them. CDR1 and CDR2 (germline): LGHDT, YNNKEL (reference sequence). The CDR3 is 12 residues long. CDR3 bases: TGTGCCAGCAGTCATAATCACCGTGGGCAGTTCTTC. Protein product: CASSHNHRGQFF.

CDR3 sequence reads: CASSEERGYGYTF. The CDR3 coding sequence is TGTGCCAGCAGTGAGGAAAGGGGGTATGGCTACACCTTC. J is TRBJ1-2 and V is TRBV2; possibly TRBD1 for D (6 bases). Germline assignment: CDR1 SNHLY and CDR2 FYNNEI. This CDR3 spans 13 amino acids. Trimming stripped 3 bases from V and 5 bases from J, with 10 bases between.